The clone carrying this T cell receptor beta chain is labeled as medium-sized (0.01 to 0.1%). The antigen is unknown. This sample is part of a study of siplizumab effects on memory and regulatory T cells. Study-wide results and limits: Phenotypic classification as naive or memory proved unattainable for roughly 80-96% of proliferating CD4+ or CD8+ clones. Unstimulated subsets contained matches for only a minor fraction of alloreactive clones. Naive T cells appeared more varied than memory cells and looked like key alloresponse contributors.

Method: immunoSEQ multiplex PCR; TCRdb's copy keeps in-frame clones and lacks some. This repertoire shows 7,500 to 8,500 clones, less than 45% found once; its top ten account for roughly 5.6%. The mixed lymphocyte reaction cells underwent coculture at 37°C for six to seven days. Investigators stained responder PBMCs with CFSE and stimulator PBMCs with Violet Dye, then mixed them 1:1. This sequence originates from a human donor in good health; the cells came from an allogeneic mixed lymphocyte reaction. Material: CFSE-low (dividing) CD8+ T cells sorted from an allogeneic mixed lymphocyte reaction.

The CDR3 spells CSVPGTSGYYNEQFF. The CDR3 region has the DNA TGCAGCGTTCCCGGGACTAGCGGATACTACAATGAGCAGTTCTTC. V gene TRBV29-1 combines with J gene TRBJ2-1, with TRBD2 identical over 11 bases. The CDR3 sequence is 15 residues long. Unmatched junction bases numbered 6, after V lost 5 bases and J lost 3 bases. Per germline, CDR1 SQVTM and CDR2 ANQGSEA.